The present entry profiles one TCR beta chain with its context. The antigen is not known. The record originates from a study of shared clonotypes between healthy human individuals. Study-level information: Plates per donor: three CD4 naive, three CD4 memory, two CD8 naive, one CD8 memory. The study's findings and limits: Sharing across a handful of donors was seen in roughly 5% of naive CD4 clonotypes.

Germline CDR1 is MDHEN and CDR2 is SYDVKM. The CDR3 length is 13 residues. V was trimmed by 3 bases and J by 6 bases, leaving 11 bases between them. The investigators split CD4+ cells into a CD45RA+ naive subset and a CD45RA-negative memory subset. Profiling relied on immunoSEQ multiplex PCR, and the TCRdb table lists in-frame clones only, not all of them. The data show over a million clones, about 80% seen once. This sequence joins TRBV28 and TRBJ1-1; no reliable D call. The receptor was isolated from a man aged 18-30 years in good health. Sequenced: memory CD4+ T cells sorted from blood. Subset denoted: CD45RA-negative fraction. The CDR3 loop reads CASSFSARAEAFF. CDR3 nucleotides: TGTGCCAGCAGTTTTTCGGCACGGGCTGAAGCTTTCTTT. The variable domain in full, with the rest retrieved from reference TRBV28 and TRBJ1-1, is DVKVTQSSRYLVKRTGEKVFLECVQDMDHENMFWYRQDPGLGLRLIYFSYDVKMKEKGDIPEGYSVSREKKERFSLILESASTNQTSMYLCASSFSARAEAFFGQGTRLTVV.